This T cell receptor beta chain comes out of a study of radiation and T cells in renal cell carcinoma. The CDR3 consists of 13 residues. The V and J ends lost 2 bases and 5 bases respectively, with 9 bases between them. CDR1 is SGHAT, CDR2 FQNNGV, per germline. The repertoire was sequenced with immunoSEQ multiplex PCR; TCRdb's copy has only in-frame clones and lacks some. The table shows more than 95,000 clones, with 80% to 85% occurring only once. Time point defined: baseline pretreatment blood. Treatment of the sample: 15 Gy SBRT to primary tumor, nephrectomy 4 weeks later. The tumor was a clear cell renal cell carcinoma.

The sequence was obtained from an older woman with renal cell carcinoma. This chain connects TRBV11-2 to TRBJ2-5; possibly TRBD1 for D (5 bases). Source: blood, taken from a patient whose treatment included radiotherapy and nephrectomy. The CDR3, as DNA: TGTGCCAGCAGCTTACAGGGTACGGAGACCCAGTACTTC. Protein sequence: CASSLQGTETQYF.